A single TCR beta chain is shown here with its context. J was trimmed by 5 bases and V by 0 bases; bases with no gene match: 5. The CDR3 contains 15 residues. Germline CDR1 reads MNHEY; CDR2 reads SVGEGT. Study processing details: Amplification of reference gene primers provided the estimated nucleated cell counts. Profiling relied on immunoSEQ multiplex PCR, and the TCRdb table lists in-frame clones only, not all of them. The D gene and trimming were derived from the DNA, and the V and J assignments and clone size from that table. The top ten hold more than 5% of the sample, which has 100,000 to 150,000 clones, about four fifths seen once. The sample is drawn from a study of blood T cell repertoires in COVID-19. For the study at large: Spain, Italy and the United States supplied samples that represented acute and convalescent COVID-19. PBMCs, B-cell-depleted T cells, or T cells provided the cDNA or gDNA that made up the material.

V and J are TRBV6-2 or TRBV6-3 and TRBJ2-7; the match to TRBD2 covers 9 bases. The receptor was isolated from a man aged 80 or over with active or convalescent COVID-19. Sequencing input: peripheral blood. The CDR3 sequence: CASSYSAGGPDEQYF. The CDR3 nucleotides are TGTGCCAGCAGTTACTCCGCGGGGGGGCCCGACGAGCAGTACTTC.